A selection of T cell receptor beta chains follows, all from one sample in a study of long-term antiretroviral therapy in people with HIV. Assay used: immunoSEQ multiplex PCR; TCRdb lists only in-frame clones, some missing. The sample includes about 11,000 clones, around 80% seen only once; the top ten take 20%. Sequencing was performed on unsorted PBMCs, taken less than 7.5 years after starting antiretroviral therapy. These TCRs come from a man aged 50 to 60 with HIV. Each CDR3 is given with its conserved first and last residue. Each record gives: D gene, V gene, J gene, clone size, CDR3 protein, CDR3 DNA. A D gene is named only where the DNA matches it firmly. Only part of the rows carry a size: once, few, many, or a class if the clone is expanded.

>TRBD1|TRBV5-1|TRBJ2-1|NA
CASSLGDRGYNEQFF
TGCGCCAGCAGCTTGGGAGACAGGGGGTACAATGAGCAGTTCTTC
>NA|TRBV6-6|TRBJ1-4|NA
CASSYLPDMGEKLFF
TGTGCCAGCAGTTACCTTCCTGACATGGGCGAAAAACTGTTTTTT
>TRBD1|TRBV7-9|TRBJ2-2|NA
CASSLPDRGANTGELFF
TGTGCCAGCAGCTTACCGGACAGGGGAGCGAACACCGGGGAGCTGTTTTTT
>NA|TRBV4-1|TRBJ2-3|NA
CASSQDPLGGGPDTQYF
TGCGCCAGCAGCCAAGATCCCCTAGGGGGGGGGCCAGATACGCAGTATTTT
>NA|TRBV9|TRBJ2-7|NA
CASSAGAYYEQYF
TGTGCCAGCAGCGCCGGGGCCTACTACGAGCAGTACTTC
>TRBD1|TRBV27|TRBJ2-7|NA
CASRIWTGGYEQYF
TGTGCCAGCAGAATTTGGACAGGGGGCTACGAGCAGTACTTC
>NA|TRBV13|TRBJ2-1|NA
CASSFRDPGDNEQFF
TGTGCCAGCAGCTTCCGGGACCCGGGGGACAATGAGCAGTTCTTC
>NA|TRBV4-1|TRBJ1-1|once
CASSQDPGTVTTEAFF
TGCGCCAGCAGCCAAGACCCTGGGACCGTGACCACTGAAGCTTTCTTT
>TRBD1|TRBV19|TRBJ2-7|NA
CASADRGHTEQYF
TGTGCCAGTGCGGACAGGGGGCATACCGAGCAGTACTTC
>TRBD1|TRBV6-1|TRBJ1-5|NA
CASSEGYRGFNQPQHF
TGTGCCAGCAGTGAAGGATACAGGGGGTTCAATCAGCCCCAGCATTTT
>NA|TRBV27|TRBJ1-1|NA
CACEGGEAFF
TGTGCCTGCGAAGGGGGAGAAGCTTTCTTT
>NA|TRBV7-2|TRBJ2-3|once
CASSLAWGFGADTQYF
TGTGCCAGCAGCTTAGCGTGGGGGTTTGGCGCAGATACGCAGTATTTT
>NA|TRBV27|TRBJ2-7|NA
CASSSSEEEYF
TGTGCCAGCAGTTCCTCAGAGGAGGAGTACTTC
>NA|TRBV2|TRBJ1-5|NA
CASKTTSGDQPQHF
TGTGCCAGCAAGACCACAAGCGGAGATCAGCCCCAGCATTTT
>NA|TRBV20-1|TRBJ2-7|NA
CSARSSYEQYF
TGCAGTGCTAGATCGTCCTACGAGCAGTACTTC
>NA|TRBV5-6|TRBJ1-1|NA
CASSPRQDLEAFF
TGTGCCAGCAGCCCGCGACAGGATCTTGAAGCTTTCTTT
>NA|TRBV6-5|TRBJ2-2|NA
CASSLNRVTGELFF
TGTGCCAGCAGCCTTAACAGGGTCACCGGGGAGCTGTTTTTT
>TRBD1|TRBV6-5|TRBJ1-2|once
CAIAMDRGGGYTF
TGTGCCATCGCTATGGACAGGGGAGGCGGCTACACCTTC
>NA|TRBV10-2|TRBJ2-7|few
CASSELASYEQYF
TGCGCCAGCAGTGAGCTAGCCTCCTACGAGCAGTACTTC
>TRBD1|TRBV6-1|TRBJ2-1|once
CASTLTGGEYNEQFF
TGTGCCAGCACCCTGACAGGGGGCGAGTACAATGAGCAGTTCTTC
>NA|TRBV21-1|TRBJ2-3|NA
CASSKITSGGGTDTQYF
TGTGCCAGCAGCAAAATTACTAGCGGGGGGGGCACAGATACGCAGTATTTT
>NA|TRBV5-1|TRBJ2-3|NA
CASTRDSSTDTQYF
TGCGCCAGCACCCGAGACTCTAGCACAGATACGCAGTATTTT
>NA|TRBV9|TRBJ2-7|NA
CASSVGVSYEQYF
TGTGCCAGCAGCGTAGGAGTCTCCTACGAGCAGTACTTC
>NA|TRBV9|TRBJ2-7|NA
CASSVDGRNYEQYF
TGTGCCAGCAGCGTAGACGGCAGGAACTACGAGCAGTACTTC
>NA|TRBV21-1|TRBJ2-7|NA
CASSKPPFRAVSYEQYF
TGTGCCAGCAGCAAACCCCCATTTCGTGCCGTCTCCTACGAGCAGTACTTC
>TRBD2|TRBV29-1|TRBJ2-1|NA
CSSGLAGVEQFF
TGCAGCTCCGGACTAGCGGGAGTGGAGCAGTTCTTC
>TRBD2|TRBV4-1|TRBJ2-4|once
CASSQVGLAVNIQYF
TGCGCCAGCAGCCAAGTCGGACTAGCCGTAAACATTCAGTACTTC
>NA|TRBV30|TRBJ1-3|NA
CAWSWAFSGNTIYF
TGTGCCTGGAGTTGGGCCTTCTCTGGAAACACCATATATTTT
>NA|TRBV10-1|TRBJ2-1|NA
CASSESGGGNEQFF
TGCGCCAGCAGTGAGTCGGGAGGGGGCAATGAGCAGTTCTTC
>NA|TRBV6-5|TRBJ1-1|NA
CASSYQGNTEAFF
TGTGCCAGCAGTTACCAGGGGAACACTGAAGCTTTCTTT
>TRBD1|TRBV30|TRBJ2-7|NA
CAWSKGAGEQYF
TGTGCCTGGAGTAAGGGGGCTGGCGAGCAGTACTTC
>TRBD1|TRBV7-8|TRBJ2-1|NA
CASSQGDSSYNEQFF
TGTGCCAGCAGCCAGGGGGATAGCTCCTACAATGAGCAGTTCTTC
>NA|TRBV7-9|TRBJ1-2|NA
CASSFDGRRYGYTF
TGTGCCAGCAGCTTTGACGGACGGCGATATGGCTACACCTTC
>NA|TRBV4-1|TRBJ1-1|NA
CASSQVSGLGGAFF
TGCGCCAGCAGCCAAGTTTCCGGACTGGGGGGAGCTTTCTTT
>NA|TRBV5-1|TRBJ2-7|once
CASSLSFGSSYGQYF
TGCGCCAGCAGCTTGAGCTTCGGAAGCTCCTACGGGCAGTACTTC
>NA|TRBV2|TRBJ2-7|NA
CASRSGPFSYEQYF
TGTGCCAGCAGGTCGGGACCGTTTTCCTACGAGCAGTACTTC
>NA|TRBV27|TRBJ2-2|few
CASSPTSLLNTGELFF
TGTGCCAGCAGTCCCACTAGTCTCCTGAACACCGGGGAGCTGTTTTTT
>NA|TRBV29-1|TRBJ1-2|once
CSVLDRSLGYGYTF
TGCAGCGTTTTAGACAGATCTCTCGGCTATGGCTACACCTTC
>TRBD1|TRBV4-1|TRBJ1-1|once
CASSQVPGQPMNTEAFF
TGCGCCAGCAGCCAAGTACCGGGACAGCCTATGAACACTGAAGCTTTCTTT
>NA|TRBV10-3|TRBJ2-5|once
CAISSVEETQYF
TGTGCCATATCTAGCGTGGAGGAGACCCAGTACTTC
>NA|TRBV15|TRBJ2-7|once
CATSGETYEQYF
TGTGCCACCAGCGGAGAGACCTACGAGCAGTACTTC
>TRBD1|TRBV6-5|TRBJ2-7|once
CASSSGQPSLYEQYF
TGTGCCAGCAGTTCGGGACAGCCGAGCCTCTACGAGCAGTACTTC
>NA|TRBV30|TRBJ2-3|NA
CAWSVSAPDTQYF
TGTGCCTGGAGTGTAAGCGCGCCAGATACGCAGTATTTT
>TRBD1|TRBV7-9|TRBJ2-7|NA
CASSPTGATPYEQYF
TGTGCCAGCAGCCCAACAGGGGCGACCCCCTACGAGCAGTACTTC
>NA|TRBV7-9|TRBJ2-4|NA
CASSLLGWDIQYF
TGTGCCAGCAGCTTACTTGGCTGGGACATTCAGTACTTC
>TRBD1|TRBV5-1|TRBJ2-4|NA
CASSLGQGMDIQYF
TGCGCCAGCAGCCTGGGACAGGGGATGGACATTCAGTACTTC
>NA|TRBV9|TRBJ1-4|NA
CASSVEASAGEKLFF
TGTGCCAGCAGCGTAGAGGCGTCTGCTGGTGAAAAACTGTTTTTT
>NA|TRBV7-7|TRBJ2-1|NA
CASSPEVSPYNEQFF
TGTGCCAGCAGCCCCGAAGTTTCCCCCTACAATGAGCAGTTCTTC
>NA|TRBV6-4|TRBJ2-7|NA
CASSDSGIDGTISYEQYF
TGTGCCAGCAGTGACTCGGGCATTGATGGGACGATATCCTACGAGCAGTACTTC
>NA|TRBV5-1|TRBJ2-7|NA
CASSLSGRTGSYEQYF
TGCGCCAGCAGCCTCTCGGGAAGAACCGGGTCCTACGAGCAGTACTTC